Sequencing of this TCR beta chain was carried out in a study of chemoradiotherapy in HPV16-positive cancers. Study-wide context: Candidate HPV-specific clones and shared TCR motifs came from two HPV16-positive patients.

Repertoires were sampled repeatedly during chemoradiotherapy. On this clone itself: What it recognizes is unknown.

V was shortened by 2 bases and J by 4 bases, with 18 bases between the two germline ends. This CDR3 is built from 16 residues. In germline, CDR1 is SGHTA, CDR2 FQGTGA. Study-level findings and limits: Non-HPV-specific T cells did not expand in tumors during treatment, whereas candidate HPV-specific clones and E7-related motifs did. In HPV16-positive patients, HPV-responsive T-cell expansion tracked better recurrence-free survival.

Only in-frame clones appear in the TCRdb table, and some are missing; sequencing was by immunoSEQ multiplex PCR. The sample has around 3,000 clones, roughly 90% seen once; the top ten hold 3% to 4.5%. The sequences come from tumor tissue, collected from a patient who underwent chemoradiotherapy. The sequence was obtained from a human donor with HPV-associated anogenital cancer. This rearrangement joins TRBV7-3 to TRBJ2-7, with TRBD1 as a possible D gene (5 bases). This CDR3 reads CASSLRQGSVLYEQYV. The CDR3 coding sequence is TGTGCCAGCAGCTTACGGCAGGGTTCGGTACTTTACGAGCAGTACGTC.